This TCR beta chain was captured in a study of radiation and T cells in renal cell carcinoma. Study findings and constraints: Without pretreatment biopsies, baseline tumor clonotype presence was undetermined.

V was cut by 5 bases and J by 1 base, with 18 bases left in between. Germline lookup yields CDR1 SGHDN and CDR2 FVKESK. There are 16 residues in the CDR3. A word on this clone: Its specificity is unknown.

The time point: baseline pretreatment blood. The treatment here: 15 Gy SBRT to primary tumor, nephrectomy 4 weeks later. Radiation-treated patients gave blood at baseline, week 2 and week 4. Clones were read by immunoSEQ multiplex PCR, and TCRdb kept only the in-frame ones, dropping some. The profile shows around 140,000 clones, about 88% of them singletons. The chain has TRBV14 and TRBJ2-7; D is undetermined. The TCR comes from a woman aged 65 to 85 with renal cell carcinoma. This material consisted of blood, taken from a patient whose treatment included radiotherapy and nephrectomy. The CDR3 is CASSVGSSYFSYEQYF. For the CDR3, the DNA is TGTGCCAGCAGCGTTGGGTCCTCTTACTTTTCCTACGAGCAGTACTTC.